This T cell receptor (beta chain) was recovered during a study of T cells in Graves' hyperthyroidism and ophthalmopathy. Study-level findings and limits: Appearing also in blood were most of the thyroid clonotypes expanded above 0.001.

The V segment lost 2 bases and the J segment 4 bases; nucleotides outside the gene matches: 7. This CDR3 comprises 15 residues. CDR1 SGHDT and CDR2 YYEEEE come from the germline V gene. Thyroid ultrasound, orbital computed tomography, clinical symptoms, and serum thyroxine and TRAb underpinned diagnoses. The source of the PBMCs was 10 ml of fresh peripheral blood. For this clonotype: What it binds is not known.

What was amplified from RNA transcripts were TCR beta CDR3 regions. Carried out on the TCR CDR3, a first-round RT-PCR used the HTBI primer set. TCRdb used MiXCR to reprocess the multiplex PCR reads, holding one entry per CDR3 protein. The sample lists hundreds of thousands of distinct CDR3 sequences, less than 15% occurring once. The chain recombines TRBV5-6 with TRBJ1-2, with 8 positions matching TRBD1. The sample comprised blood. The receptor comes from a woman aged 18-29 years with Graves' hyperthyroidism. The CDR3 spells CASSFPGQAIYGYTF. CDR3 coding DNA: TGTGCCAGCAGCTTCCCGGGACAGGCGATCTATGGCTACACCTTC.